A selection of T cell receptor beta chains follows, all from one sample in a study of T cells in Graves' hyperthyroidism and ophthalmopathy. MiXCR, applied by TCRdb to the multiplex PCR reads, yields one record per CDR3 protein. Altogether approximately 600,000 distinct CDR3 sequences are present, around 14% being singletons, with the ten largest covering almost 6%. Sample: blood. All receptors come from a woman younger than 45 with Graves' hyperthyroidism that later progressed to Graves' ophthalmopathy. The CDR3 runs from the conserved cysteine through the conserved F or W. D genes are given only for firm matches. Size tells how often a clone was seen (once, few, many) or the class of an expanded clone, and some rows leave it out.

. | TRBD2 | TRBJ2-1 | TRBV11-3 | TGTGCCAGCAGCTTTTGGGATTTTTTAGCGGGAGTAGGCGAGAATGAGCAGTTCTTC | CASSFWDFLAGVGENEQFF
many | TRBD2 | TRBJ2-3 | TRBV3-1 | TGTGCCAGCAGCCAGTTCGCGGGAGGGGATACGCAGTATTTT | CASSQFAGGDTQYF
many | TRBD1 | TRBJ2-1 | TRBV6-5 | TGTGCCAGCAGTTATACAGGGGTCGTCTCCTACAATGAGCAGTTCTTC | CASSYTGVVSYNEQFF
many | . | TRBJ1-2 | TRBV6-5 | TGTGCCAGCAGTTACTCGCGGGACCTAGATGGCTACACCTTC | CASSYSRDLDGYTF
. | . | TRBJ2-1 | TRBV7-3 | TGTGCCAGCAGCTTAATGCCCCCCGGTACCTACAATGAGCAGTTCTTC | CASSLMPPGTYNEQFF
many | . | TRBJ2-3 | TRBV2 | TGTGCCAGTCTTCGGGACCCTGGGAATACGCAGTATTTT | CASLRDPGNTQYF
few | . | TRBJ1-1 | TRBV19 | TGTGCCAGTCGAACAGTTGGGGCGGGGACTGAAGCTTTCTTT | CASRTVGAGTEAFF
few | . | TRBJ2-3 | TRBV5-1 | TGCGCCAGCAGTTATGAGAGGGATACGCAGTATTTT | CASSYERDTQYF
. | TRBD2 | TRBJ2-5 | TRBV4-3 | TGCGCCAGCAGCCCACTCGGGACTAACCAAGAGACCCAGTACTTC | CASSPLGTNQETQYF
many | . | TRBJ2-5 | TRBV27 | TGTGCCAGCAGTCCATCGACAGGCTTACAAGAGACCCAGTACTTC | CASSPSTGLQETQYF
many | . | TRBJ1-1 | TRBV15 | TGTGCCACCAGCAGAGATCGAGGAGTGCACGAAGCTTTCTTT | CATSRDRGVHEAFF
many | TRBD1 | TRBJ1-6 | TRBV5-1 | TGCGCCAGCAGCGGCGGACAGGGTGTTTATGATAATTCACCCCTCCACTTT | CASSGGQGVYDNSPLHF
. | . | TRBJ1-2 | TRBV30 | TGTGCCTGGAGGGGAGGACAGCTAGCTTTCTATGGCTACACCTTC | CAWRGGQLAFYGYTF
many | . | TRBJ2-7 | TRBV30 | TGTGCCTGGAGTACAGACGGCGAGCAGTACTTC | CAWSTDGEQYF
many | . | TRBJ2-5 | TRBV19 | TGTGCCAGTAGCAGAGGAACTGCCCGGGAGACCCAGTACTTC | CASSRGTARETQYF
many | TRBD2 | TRBJ2-3 | TRBV29-1 | TGCAGCGTCGGACTAGCGGGGACTAGCACAGATACGCAGTATTTT | CSVGLAGTSTDTQYF
many | TRBD2 | TRBJ2-5 | TRBV27 | TGTGCCAGCAGTTTGGTTAGCGGGCCCAACTTCCAAGAGACCCAGTACTTC | CASSLVSGPNFQETQYF